One and the same sample provided the 17 T cell receptor beta chains below, sequenced in a study of cytomegalovirus exposure and HLA in healthy donors. Primers for the PCR totalled 60 Vbeta and 13 Jbeta. The data were produced by immunoSEQ multiplex PCR, yet TCRdb's version contains in-frame clones alone and is incomplete. The table shows around 120,000 clones, with around 80% occurring only once. Source material: PBMCs. The receptors come from a female donor in good health and CMV-seropositive.

This clone was observed a handful of times. The chain combines TRBV4-2 with TRBJ1-1, with D possibly being TRBD1 (5 bases). The CDR3 consists of 14 residues. Trimming cost V 4 bases and J 2 bases, with 11 bases left between them. Per germline, CDR1 LGHNA and CDR2 YNFKEQ. As DNA, the CDR3 is TGTGCCAGCAGCCTAGGGAGGGGAAACACTGAAGCTTTCTTT. Translated: CASSLGRGNTEAFF.

This chain uses TRBV14 with TRBJ1-4; D is uncertain. The CDR3 covers 15 residues. CDR1 and CDR2 (germline): SGHDN, FVKESK. Deletions cut 2 bases from V and 6 bases from J, with 13 bases between. CDR3 nucleotides: TGTGCCAGCAGCCAATTTTCCAACGGGGATGAAAAACTGTTTTTT. Translated: CASSQFSNGDEKLFF.

The chain couples TRBV7-9 to TRBJ1-5; D remains unclear. CDR3 length: 14 residues. Trimming removed 5 bases from V and 0 bases from J, with 8 bases in between. The germline CDR1 and CDR2 sequences are SEHNR and FQNEAQ (reference sequence). CDR3 sequence (DNA): TGTGCCAGCAGCCCAGCAGGTAGCAATCAGCCCCAGCATTTT. Protein: CASSPAGSNQPQHF.

The genes are TRBV15 and TRBJ1-4; no firm D call. Germline CDR1 and CDR2: LNHNV and YYDKDF (reference sequence). This CDR3 spans 13 amino acids. Trimming cost V 7 bases and J 0 bases, with 6 bases left between them. The CDR3 nucleotides read TGTGCCACCACTCGGGCAACTAATGAAAAACTGTTTTTT. Amino acid sequence: CATTRATNEKLFF.

This clone was recorded once. V gene TRBV28 combines with J gene TRBJ1-3; 7 bases agree with TRBD1. Per germline, CDR1 MDHEN and CDR2 SYDVKM. The CDR3 is 16 amino acids. V dropped 3 bases and J dropped 0; count of bases not matched to a gene: 5. This CDR3 reads CASSFSDRPSGNTIYF. CDR3 bases: TGTGCCAGCAGTTTCTCGGACAGGCCCTCTGGAAACACCATATATTTT.

The chain joins TRBV6-5 to TRBJ1-1; unclear D gene. The CDR3 has 11 amino acids. Trimming took off 4 bases at V and 10 bases at J, with 10 bases between the two ends. The V gene's germline CDR1 is MNHEY and CDR2 SVGAGI. DNA of the CDR3: TGTGCCAGCAGTTCCCCCAGAACAGCTTTCTTT. Translating gives CASSSPRTAFF.

The chain is built from TRBV30 and TRBJ2-1, with no clear D. The germline V gene has CDR1 GTSNPN and CDR2 SVGIG (reference sequence). V was shortened by 5 bases and J by 5 bases, with 4 bases between the two germline ends. This CDR3 is 10 amino acids long. The CDR3 is CAWGHNEQFF. CDR3 DNA sequence: TGTGCCTGGGGGCACAATGAGCAGTTCTTC. The full variable domain, with the rest looked up from reference TRBV30 and TRBJ2-1, is SQTIHQWPATLVQPVGSPLSLECTVEGTSNPNLYWYRQAAGRGLQLLFYSVGIGQISSEVPQNLSASRPQDRQFILSSKKLLLSDSGFYLCAWGHNEQFFGPGTRLTVL.

The chain has TRBV10-3 and TRBJ1-2; tentatively, D is TRBD1 (5 bases). V dropped 5 bases and J dropped 3 bases, with 10 bases sitting between them. Germline CDR1 ENHRY, CDR2 SYGVKD. This CDR3 is 13 amino acids long. CDR3: CAISSGGDYGYTF. The CDR3 region has the DNA TGTGCCATCAGTTCGGGGGGGGACTATGGCTACACCTTC.

V and J are TRBV6-5 and TRBJ1-6; no reliable D call. Germline CDR1 reads MNHEY; CDR2 reads SVGAGI. The CDR3 has 13 residues. Deletions cut 4 bases from V and 8 bases from J, with 9 bases between. CDR3 nucleotide sequence: TGTGCCAGCAGTTCGAGTTTGGATTCACCCCTCCACTTT. Translating it yields CASSSSLDSPLHF.

The rearrangement joins TRBV30 to TRBJ1-1; D is possibly TRBD1 (6 bases). The CDR3 runs 13 residues. Trimming took 2 bases from V and 1 from J, leaving 8 bases between them. CDR1 is GTSNPN, CDR2 SVGIG, per germline (reference sequence). CDR3 loop: CAWSRQENTEAFF. The CDR3 DNA reads as TGTGCCTGGAGTCGACAGGAGAACACTGAAGCTTTCTTT.

This chain links TRBV6-1 with TRBJ1-1, with D perhaps matching TRBD1 (6 bases). Trimming left V 1 base short and J 5 bases short, with 11 bases between. The length of the CDR3 is 14 residues. Germline loops: CDR1 MNHNS, CDR2 SASEGT. The CDR3 region is CASSEGVGGTEAFF. The DNA for the CDR3 is TGTGCCAGCAGTGAAGGTGTAGGGGGTACTGAAGCTTTCTTT.

The chain employs TRBV9 and TRBJ2-3; TRBD2 matches 8 bases. Germline trimming cut 3 bases from V and 5 bases from J; bases unmatched to any gene: 5. From germline, CDR1 is SGDLS and CDR2 YYNGEE. The CDR3 sequence is 14 residues long. The CDR3, as DNA: TGTGCCAGCAGCGAGGGGACTAGTGTAGATACGCAGTATTTT. Amino acid sequence: CASSEGTSVDTQYF.

The chain is built from TRBV6-4 and TRBJ1-2; TRBD1 matches at 9 bases. Germline V CDR1 and CDR2: MRHNA, SNTAGT. Trimming removed 1 base from V and 8 bases from J; junction bases left unmatched: 14. The CDR3 covers 17 residues. The CDR3 protein is CASSDLGFTGGLGGYTF. CDR3 nucleotide sequence: TGTGCCAGCAGTGACTTGGGATTTACAGGGGGCCTTGGAGGCTACACCTTC.

This chain uses TRBV7-9 with TRBJ2-7; 9 bases agree with TRBD1. Germline assignment: CDR1 SEHNR and CDR2 FQNEAQ (reference sequence). This CDR3 spans 14 amino acids. V gave up 4 bases and J gave up 7 bases; unmatched junction bases: 8. The CDR3 spells CASSWGQGMGEQYF. CDR3 DNA: TGTGCCAGCAGCTGGGGACAGGGCATGGGGGAGCAGTACTTC.

V usage is TRBV7-8 and J usage is TRBJ2-1; 9 nucleotides agree with TRBD2. The V gene end was trimmed by 0 bases and the J gene end by 7 bases; junction bases not matched to a gene: 7. The CDR3 runs to 16 residues. CDR1 is SGHVS, CDR2 FQNEAQ, per germline. The CDR3 bases are TGTGCCAGCAGCTTAGCGCGGGGGGGTCTAGGGAATGAGCAGTTCTTC. Encoded protein: CASSLARGGLGNEQFF. Full variable domain (outside the CDR3, taken from reference TRBV7-8 and TRBJ2-1): GAGVSQSPRYKVAKRGQDVALRCDPISGHVSLFWYQQALGQGPEFLTYFQNEAQLDKSGLPSDRFFAERPEGSVSTLKIQRTQQEDSAVYLCASSLARGGLGNEQFFGPGTRLTVL.

The genes are TRBV7-6 and TRBJ1-5; tentatively, D is TRBD1 (6 bases). Germline CDR1 reads SGHVS; CDR2 reads FNYEAQ. V dropped 4 bases and J dropped 3 bases, with 13 bases sitting between them. This CDR3 comprises 15 residues. The CDR3 region has the DNA TGTGCCAGCAGCTCCAACGGACAGACCAATCAGCCCCAGCATTTT. Its protein product is CASSSNGQTNQPQHF.

V usage is TRBV10-3 and J usage is TRBJ2-5, with a weak D call TRBD1 (5 bases). CDR1 is ENHRY and CDR2 is SYGVKD in the germline V gene. CDR3 length: 14 amino acids. Trimming pared 7 bases from V and 0 bases from J, leaving 12 bases between. CDR3 nucleotides: TGTGCCATCACCCCGGACATGAACCAAGAGACCCAGTACTTC. Its translation: CAITPDMNQETQYF.